Presented here are 18 T cell receptor beta chains from one specimen sequenced in a study of ipilimumab plus nivolumab after autologous stem cell transplantation. Here immunoSEQ multiplex PCR was the method, and the copy in TCRdb shows in-frame clones only, minus some. The data hold some 44,000 clones, with around nine tenths observed a single time. The specimen was PBMCs, collected in a trial of ipilimumab plus nivolumab as post-transplant consolidation. These receptors all stem from a male donor with multiple myeloma.

The CDR3 here is CARSIPPGQGFHEQYF. DNA of the CDR3: TGTGCCAGAAGTATCCCTCCGGGACAGGGATTCCACGAGCAGTACTTC. The chain couples TRBV5-3 to TRBJ2-7; 9 bases agree with TRBD1. Being an ORF, TRBV5-3 has a function that is uncertain. There are 16 residues in the CDR3. V lost 5 bases, J lost 5 bases, and 14 bases stayed unmatched.

The chain's CDR3 is CASSQSTLRGRNSPLHF. CDR3 DNA: TGCGCCAGCAGCCAGTCGACCCTCAGGGGAAGGAATTCACCCCTCCACTTT. The chain couples TRBV4-1 to TRBJ1-6, with D possibly TRBD1 on 6 matching bases. Germline V gene lookup returns CDR1 MGHRA and CDR2 YSYEKL. V was cut by 3 bases and J by 7 bases, with 19 bases left in between. CDR3 size: 17 residues.

The chain recombines TRBV5-1 with TRBJ1-4; D is unresolved. V dropped 6 bases and J dropped 8 bases, with 14 bases sitting between them. This CDR3 region has 13 residues. Per germline, CDR1 SGHRS and CDR2 YFSETQ. The CDR3 protein is CASTLLPDEKLFF. CDR3 DNA sequence: TGCGCCAGCACTCTACTCCCGGACGAAAAACTGTTTTTT.

The J gene is TRBJ1-4, the V gene TRBV9; 7 bases are shared with TRBD1. Trimming cost V 4 bases and J 4 bases; bases outside gene matches: 10. Germline V gives CDR1 SGDLS, CDR2 YYNGEE. This CDR3 contains 16 residues. The DNA for the CDR3 is TGTGCCAGCAGCCCCCGGGGGACAGTCGATAATGAAAAACTGTTTTTT. It is translated as CASSPRGTVDNEKLFF.

V and J are TRBV5-1 and TRBJ1-3, with 10 nucleotides matching TRBD1. V shed 5 bases, J shed 4 bases, and the junction held 6 bases outside the gene matches. The germline V gene has CDR1 SGHRS and CDR2 YFSETQ. The CDR3 spans 15 residues. The CDR3 sequence is CASRPETGGGNTIYF. The CDR3 bases are TGCGCCAGCAGACCCGAGACAGGGGGCGGAAACACCATATATTTT.

The V gene is TRBV19, the J gene TRBJ2-4; 8 bases are shared with TRBD1. The CDR3 totals 15 residues. Trimming removed 4 bases from V and 9 bases from J; junction bases left unmatched: 11. Per the germline V gene, CDR1 is LNHDA and CDR2 is SQIVND (reference sequence). CDR3 region: CASSTLDRVRAIQYF. The CDR3 nucleotides are TGTGCCAGTAGTACGCTGGACAGGGTCAGGGCCATTCAGTACTTC.

The gene calls are TRBV6-5 and TRBJ1-1, with D perhaps matching TRBD1 (5 bases). V gave up 4 bases and J gave up 13 bases, with 19 bases separating them. This CDR3 has 13 residues. CDR1 and CDR2 (germline): MNHEY, SVGAGI. The CDR3 nucleotides are TGTGCCAGCAGTTTAGGTGAGGGGACGTTGATTTTCTTT. Translation gives CASSLGEGTLIFF.

The rearrangement links TRBV7-2 to TRBJ2-5; 9 bases map to TRBD2. The J call may be faulty, since TRBJ2-7 better matches the DNA end. The germline V gene has CDR1 SGHTA and CDR2 FQGNSA. CDR3 length equals 15 residues. CDR3 sequence reads: CASSLSGLARYEQYF. The CDR3 DNA reads as TGTGCCAGCAGCTTAAGTGGACTAGCGCGTTACGAGCAGTACTTC.

This chain uses TRBV4-1 with TRBJ2-1; D not certain. CDR3 size: 15 residues. Trimming removed 4 bases from V and 8 bases from J, with 18 bases in between. CDR1 is MGHRA and CDR2 is YSYEKL in the germline V gene. This CDR3 reads CASSRSISPRYEQFF. The DNA of the CDR3 is TGCGCCAGCAGCCGTTCCATCTCCCCGCGCTATGAGCAGTTCTTC.

The rearrangement joins TRBV10-1 to TRBJ2-7; 7 bases are shared with TRBD1. The CDR3 spans 12 residues. J lost 6 bases, V lost 6 bases, and 5 bases had no gene match. Germline CDR1 is WNHNN and CDR2 is SYGVQD (reference sequence). Written as DNA, the CDR3 is TGCGCCAGCAGCCTCCCAGGGGGCGAGCAGTACTTC. Amino acids: CASSLPGGEQYF.

The rearrangement links TRBV5-1 to TRBJ2-7; TRBD2 aligns across 8 bases. V shed 0 bases and J 6 bases; nucleotides not matched to a gene: 8. This CDR3 region has 15 residues. The germline V gene has CDR1 SGHRS and CDR2 YFSETQ. The CDR3 reads CASSLGLAGLSEQYF. DNA of the CDR3: TGCGCCAGCAGCTTGGGGCTAGCGGGTCTAAGCGAGCAGTACTTC.

The rearrangement joins TRBV7-3 to TRBJ2-3; the match to TRBD1 covers 9 bases. This CDR3 contains 15 residues. Losses at the gene ends were 5 bases for V and 3 bases for J; bases not matched to a gene: 6. Germline CDR1 is SGHTA and CDR2 is FQGTGA. The CDR3 region has the DNA TGTGCCAGCAGCACAGGGACAGGGTGGACAGATACGCAGTATTTT. It yields the protein CASSTGTGWTDTQYF.

This chain links TRBV25-1 with TRBJ2-7, with TRBD2 identical over 13 bases. V shed 4 bases, J shed 2 bases, and the junction held 5 bases outside the gene matches. This CDR3 contains 16 residues. The germline V gene has CDR1 MGHDK and CDR2 SYGVNS. The DNA for the CDR3 is TGTGCCAGCAGTGGCCCCGGGACTAGCGGGACCTACGAGCAGTACTTC. It translates to CASSGPGTSGTYEQYF.

This chain connects TRBV7-7 to TRBJ2-4; 7 bases line up with TRBD1. V gave up 4 bases and J gave up 4 bases; unmatched junction bases: 10. Per germline, CDR1 SSHAT and CDR2 FNYEAQ (reference sequence). The CDR3 runs to 16 residues. As DNA, the CDR3 is TGTGCCAGCAGCTCAACCGGGACAGACATAAAAAACATTCAGTACTTC. Protein: CASSSTGTDIKNIQYF.

The V and J genes are TRBV4-1 and TRBJ2-5; D gene ambiguous. The V end lost 0 bases, the J end lost 3 bases, and 5 bases lay between the germline ends. The CDR3 is 13 amino acids. Germline CDR1 reads MGHRA; CDR2 reads YSYEKL. The CDR3 coding sequence is TGCGCCAGCAGCCAAGATGTAAAAGAGACCCAGTACTTC. It specifies CASSQDVKETQYF.

The rearrangement links TRBV6-1 to TRBJ1-2; D gene unclear. V lost 10 bases and J lost 5, with 17 bases in between. The CDR3 sequence is 13 residues long. The germline gives CDR1 MNHNS, CDR2 SASEGT. The CDR3 DNA sequence: TGTGCCACCCCGGTGTACGGACCATATGGCTACACCTTC. The encoded protein is CATPVYGPYGYTF.

The chain joins TRBV4-3 to TRBJ2-1, with 7 bases identical to TRBD1. The CDR3 totals 16 residues. Germline V gene data show CDR1 as LGHNA and CDR2 as YSLEER. After removal of 5 bases from V and 3 bases from J, the junction contained 10 bases not matched to a gene. DNA of the CDR3: TGCGCCAGCAGCAAGGGTTGGGGACAGAGCTACAATGAGCAGTTCTTC. This encodes CASSKGWGQSYNEQFF.

The V gene is TRBV5-1, the J gene TRBJ2-5, with a possible D match to TRBD1 (5 bases). Trimming pared 4 bases from V and 5 bases from J, leaving 15 bases between. The CDR3 sequence is 14 residues long. From germline, CDR1 is SGHRS and CDR2 YFSETQ. In DNA, the CDR3 is TGCGCCAGCAGCCCCCAGGGTTCTGAGGAGACCCAGTACTTC. Residues: CASSPQGSEETQYF. The entire variable domain, with the rest obtained from reference TRBV5-1 and TRBJ2-5, is as follows: KAGVTQTPRYLIKTRGQQVTLSCSPISGHRSVSWYQQTPGQGLQFLFEYFSETQRNKGNFPGRFSGRQFSNSRSEMNVSTLELGDSALYLCASSPQGSEETQYFGPGTRLLVL.